This T cell receptor (beta chain) was sequenced during a study of identical twins. Healthy Caucasian individuals made up all the donors. General study points: Shared out-of-frame alpha sequences (those common to twins) showed excess low generation probability. Modeled out-of-frame TCR alpha sharing in monozygotic twins fell below observed levels. Fewer insertions marked abundant cord blood beta clonotypes; young adult naive trended weakly, memory not at all.

Turning to this clonotype: The antigen is undetermined.

TCRdb used MiXCR to reprocess the 5' RACE reads, holding one entry per CDR3 protein. The table records around 480,000 distinct CDR3 sequences, approximately 15% of them present only once. The CDR3 runs to 13 residues. Germline V gives CDR1 KGHSH, CDR2 LQKENI. V was trimmed by 5 bases and J by 5 bases, leaving 10 bases between them. These same records also appear under a second study, on yellow fever vaccine responses in identical twins.

Material: CD4+ T cells sorted from blood. The V and J genes are TRBV18 and TRBJ2-4, with D perhaps given as TRBD1 or TRBD2 (5 bases each). The source is a young woman in good health. CDR3 coding DNA: TGTGCCAGCTCATGGGGGACGGAAAACATTCAGTACTTC. It specifies CASSWGTENIQYF. Drawing the rest from reference TRBV18 and TRBJ2-4, the complete variable domain is NAGVMQNPRHLVRRRGQEARLRCSPMKGHSHVYWYRQLPEEGLKFMVYLQKENIIDESGMPKERFSAEFPKEGPSILRIQQVVRGDSAAYFCASSWGTENIQYFGAGTRLSVL.